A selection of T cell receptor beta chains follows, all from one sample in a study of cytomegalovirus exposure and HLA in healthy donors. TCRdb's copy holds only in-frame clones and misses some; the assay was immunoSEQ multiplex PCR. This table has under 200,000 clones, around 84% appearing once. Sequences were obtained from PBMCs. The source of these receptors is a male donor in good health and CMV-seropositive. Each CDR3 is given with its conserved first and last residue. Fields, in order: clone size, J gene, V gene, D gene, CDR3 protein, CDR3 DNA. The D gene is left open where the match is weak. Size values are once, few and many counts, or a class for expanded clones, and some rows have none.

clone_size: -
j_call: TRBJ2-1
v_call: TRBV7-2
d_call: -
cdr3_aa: CASSLGHPGSNEQFF
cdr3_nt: TGTGCCAGCAGCTTAGGGCATCCGGGGTCCAATGAGCAGTTCTTC

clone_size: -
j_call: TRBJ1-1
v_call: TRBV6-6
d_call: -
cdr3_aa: CASGQDSATEAFF
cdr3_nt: TGTGCCAGCGGTCAGGACAGTGCCACTGAAGCTTTCTTT

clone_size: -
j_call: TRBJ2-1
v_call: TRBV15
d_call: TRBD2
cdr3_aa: CATSPLAGAMKKQFF
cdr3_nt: TGTGCCACCAGCCCACTAGCGGGTGCAATGAAGAAGCAGTTCTTC

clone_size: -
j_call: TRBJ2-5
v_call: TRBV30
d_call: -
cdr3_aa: CAWSVSGETQYF
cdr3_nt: TGTGCCTGGAGTGTAAGCGGAGAGACCCAGTACTTC

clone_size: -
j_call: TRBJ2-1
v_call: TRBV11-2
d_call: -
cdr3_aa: CASSLGGLANYNEQFF
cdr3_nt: TGTGCCAGCAGCTTGGGGGGGCTGGCAAACTACAATGAGCAGTTCTTC

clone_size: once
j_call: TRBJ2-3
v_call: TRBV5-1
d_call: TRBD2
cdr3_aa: CASSLGLAGTDTQYF
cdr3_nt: TGCGCCAGCAGCTTGGGGCTAGCGGGCACAGATACGCAGTATTTT

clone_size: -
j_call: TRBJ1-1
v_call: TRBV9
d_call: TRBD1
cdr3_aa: CASTHSGQGEAFF
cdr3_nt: TGTGCCAGCACCCACTCCGGACAGGGGGAAGCTTTCTTT

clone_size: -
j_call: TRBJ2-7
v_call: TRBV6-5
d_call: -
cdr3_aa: CASSYSTGPYEQYF
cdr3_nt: TGTGCCAGCAGTTACTCTACAGGGCCCTACGAGCAGTACTTC

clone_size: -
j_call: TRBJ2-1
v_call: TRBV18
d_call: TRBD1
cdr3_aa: CASSPGQGAYNEQFF
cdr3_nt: TGTGCCAGCTCACCAGGACAGGGCGCCTACAATGAGCAGTTCTTC

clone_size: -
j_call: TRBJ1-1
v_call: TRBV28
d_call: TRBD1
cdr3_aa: CASSLSPTGEAEAFF
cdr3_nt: TGTGCCAGCAGTTTATCCCCCACAGGGGAGGCTGAAGCTTTCTTT

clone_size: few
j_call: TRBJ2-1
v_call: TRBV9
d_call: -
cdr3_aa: CASSVVADLSYNEQFF
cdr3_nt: TGTGCCAGCAGCGTAGTAGCGGACCTATCCTACAATGAGCAGTTCTTC

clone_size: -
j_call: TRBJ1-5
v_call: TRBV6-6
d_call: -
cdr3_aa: CASGRAGDHQPQHF
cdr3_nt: TGTGCCAGCGGTAGGGCAGGGGATCATCAGCCCCAGCATTTT

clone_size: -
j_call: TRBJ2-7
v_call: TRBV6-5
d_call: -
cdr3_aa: CASSPSAGGSYEQYF
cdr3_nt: TGTGCCAGCAGCCCTTCGGCCGGGGGTTCCTACGAGCAGTACTTC

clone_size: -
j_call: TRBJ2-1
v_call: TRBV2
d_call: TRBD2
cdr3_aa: CASSDVGGASGEQFF
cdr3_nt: TGTGCCAGCAGTGACGTCGGGGGGGCATCAGGGGAGCAGTTCTTC

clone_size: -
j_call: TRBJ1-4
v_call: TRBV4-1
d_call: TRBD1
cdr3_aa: CASSQDGQGAATNEKLFF
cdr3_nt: TGCGCCAGCAGCCAAGACGGACAGGGGGCAGCGACTAATGAAAAACTGTTTTTT

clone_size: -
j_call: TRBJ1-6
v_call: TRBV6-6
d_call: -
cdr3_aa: CASSPLAEGGSPLHF
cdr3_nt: TGTGCCAGCAGTCCCCTGGCAGAAGGAGGATCACCCCTCCACTTT

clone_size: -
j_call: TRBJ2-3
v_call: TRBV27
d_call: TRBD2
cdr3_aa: CASSGTSGRNLLLNTQYF
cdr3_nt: TGTGCCAGCAGTGGGACTAGCGGGAGGAATCTCCTATTGAATACGCAGTATTTT

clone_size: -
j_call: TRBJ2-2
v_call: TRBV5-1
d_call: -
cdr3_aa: CASSFSQSLGAGELFF
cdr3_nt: TGCGCCAGCAGCTTCAGCCAGTCCTTAGGGGCCGGGGAGCTGTTTTTT

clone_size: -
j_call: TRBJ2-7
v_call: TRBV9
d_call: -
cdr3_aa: CASSRDQVSYEQYF
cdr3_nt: TGTGCCAGCAGCAGAGACCAGGTCTCCTACGAGCAGTACTTC

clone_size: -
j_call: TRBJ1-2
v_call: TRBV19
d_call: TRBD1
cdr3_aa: CASRDRVNPGYTF
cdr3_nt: TGTGCCAGTAGGGACAGGGTTAATCCTGGCTACACCTTC

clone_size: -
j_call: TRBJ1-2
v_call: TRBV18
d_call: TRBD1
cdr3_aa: CASSPRGGNDGYTF
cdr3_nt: TGTGCCAGCTCACCGAGAGGGGGCAATGATGGCTACACCTTC

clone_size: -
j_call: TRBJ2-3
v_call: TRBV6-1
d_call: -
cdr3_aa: CASSADRPDTQYF
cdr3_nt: TGTGCCAGCAGTGCTGACAGACCAGATACGCAGTATTTT

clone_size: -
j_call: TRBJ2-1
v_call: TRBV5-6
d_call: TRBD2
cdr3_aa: CASSFSGTSVDEQFF
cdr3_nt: TGTGCCAGCAGCTTCTCCGGGACTAGCGTAGATGAGCAGTTCTTC

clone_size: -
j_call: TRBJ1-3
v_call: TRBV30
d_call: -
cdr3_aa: CAWKAADRNTGNTIYF
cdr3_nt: TGTGCCTGGAAGGCCGCGGACAGAAATACTGGAAACACCATATATTTT

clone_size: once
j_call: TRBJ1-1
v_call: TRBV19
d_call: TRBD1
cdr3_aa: CASSRTGVTGTEAFF
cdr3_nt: TGTGCCAGTAGCAGGACAGGGGTTACGGGCACTGAAGCTTTCTTT

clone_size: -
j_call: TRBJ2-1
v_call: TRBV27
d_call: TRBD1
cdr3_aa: CASTNLRDRGTNEQFF
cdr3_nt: TGTGCCAGCACCAACCTTCGGGACAGGGGGACCAATGAGCAGTTCTTC

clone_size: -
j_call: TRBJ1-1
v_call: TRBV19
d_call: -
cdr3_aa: CASSIGQSMNTEAFF
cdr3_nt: TGTGCCAGTAGTATTGGGCAAAGCATGAACACTGAAGCTTTCTTT